This T cell receptor beta chain was sequenced in a study of blood T cell repertoires in COVID-19. Study summary: Italy, Spain and the United States were the sources of the convalescent and acute COVID-19 samples. The cDNA or gDNA used as material had been derived from T cells, B-cell-depleted T cells, or PBMCs.

The V and J ends lost 0 bases and 1 base respectively, with 3 bases between them. CDR1 is SEHNR and CDR2 is FQNEAQ in the germline V gene (reference sequence). The CDR3 extends over 14 amino acids. Per the authors' pipeline: Reference gene primers were amplified, and this amplification served to estimate nucleated cell counts. Only in-frame clones appear in the TCRdb table, and some are missing; sequencing was by immunoSEQ multiplex PCR. V and J calls and clone size are those listed in that table; D and trimming were worked out from the DNA. This sample has 200,000 to 300,000 clones, with approximately 80% found just once.

The chain couples TRBV7-9 to TRBJ2-2; D unclear. Material: peripheral blood. This TCR came from a human donor in a cohort sampled during active COVID-19. The CDR3 DNA follows: TGTGCCAGCAGCTTAGCCTGGAACACCGGGGAGCTGTTTTTT. As protein: CASSLAWNTGELFF.